A selection of T cell receptor beta chains follows, all from one sample in a study of long-term antiretroviral therapy in people with HIV. Generated by immunoSEQ multiplex PCR, the TCRdb table keeps only in-frame clones and is missing some. The profile covers about 36,000 clones, with approximately 94% appearing a single time and 3.6% taken by the ten largest. The specimen comprised unsorted PBMCs, sampled 4.1 years after starting antiretroviral therapy. These receptors came from a woman between 50 and 59 years old with HIV. The CDR3 runs from the conserved cysteine through the conserved F or W. D genes are given only for firm matches. The size of a clone is reported for some rows only, either as once, few or many, or as a class for expanded clones.

TRBJ2-5	14	.	TRBV7-2	TRBD1	TGTGCCAGCAGCCGCACCTGGGACAGAGAGACCCAGTACTTC	CASSRTWDRETQYF
TRBJ1-2	16	.	TRBV5-8	TRBD1	TGTGCCAGCAGCTGGGACCTCGTCCCAGGGGGGTATGGCTACACCTTC	CASSWDLVPGGYGYTF
TRBJ2-7	13	.	TRBV19	.	TGTGCCAGTAGTATAGAGAACTACTACGAGCAGTACTTC	CASSIENYYEQYF
TRBJ1-1	15	once	TRBV21-1	.	TGTGCCAGCAGCCCCTGGGGGGACCTTGGGGTTGAAGCTTTCTTT	CASSPWGDLGVEAFF
TRBJ2-5	15	.	TRBV25-1	TRBD2	TGTGCCAGCACCTCAAATCGGGAGGTAGGAGAGACCCAGTACTTC	CASTSNREVGETQYF
TRBJ2-7	13	once	TRBV5-1	.	TGCGCCAGCACCTTGGACAGTGGATACGAGCAGTACTTC	CASTLDSGYEQYF
TRBJ1-2	13	.	TRBV19	.	TGTGCCAGTAGTATAACGGGGGCCAATGGCTACACCTTC	CASSITGANGYTF
TRBJ2-2	17	.	TRBV10-2	TRBD2	TGCGCCAGCAGCGGACTAGCGGGGGGGTCGAACACCGGGGAGCTGTTTTTT	CASSGLAGGSNTGELFF
TRBJ2-3	15	few	TRBV14	TRBD1	TGTGCCAGCAGCCTCGACAGGGCTCAGACAGATACGCAGTATTTT	CASSLDRAQTDTQYF
TRBJ2-5	14	.	TRBV11-2	TRBD1	TGTGCCAGCAGCTGGACAGGGGACCAAGAGACCCAGTACTTC	CASSWTGDQETQYF
TRBJ2-7	12	.	TRBV10-3	.	TGTGCCATCAGCCAGGGGGGGTACGAGCAGTACTTC	CAISQGGYEQYF
TRBJ2-1	16	.	TRBV7-9	.	TGTGCCAGCAGCTTATTCAGGTTAACCCACTACAATGAGCAGTTCTTC	CASSLFRLTHYNEQFF
TRBJ1-1	15	.	TRBV10-3	TRBD1	TGTGCCATCAGTGAGATTACAGGGGTCGGCACTGAAGCTTTCTTT	CAISEITGVGTEAFF
TRBJ1-2	15	.	TRBV4-1	TRBD1	TGCGCCAGCAGCCAAAATACAGGGGCCGTCTCTGGCTACACCTTC	CASSQNTGAVSGYTF
TRBJ1-2	16	.	TRBV13	TRBD1	TGTGCCAGCAGCTTAGCGTCTTTACAGGGGGTTATCGGCTACACCTTC	CASSLASLQGVIGYTF
TRBJ2-7	15	.	TRBV5-1	.	TGCGCCAGCAGCTTGTCGCCGGGGCCTTCCTACGAGCAGTACTTC	CASSLSPGPSYEQYF
TRBJ1-1	14	.	TRBV6-5	.	TGTGCCAGCAGTTACCGCGACTCGAACACTGAAGCTTTCTTT	CASSYRDSNTEAFF
TRBJ1-4	14	.	TRBV2	.	TGTGCCAGCACTTTTGAGGGGGCTAATGAAAAACTGTTTTTT	CASTFEGANEKLFF
TRBJ2-2	14	.	TRBV6-6	.	TGTGCCAGCAGCCCCCCCGCGATGACCGGGGAGCTGTTTTTT	CASSPPAMTGELFF
TRBJ2-1	19	.	TRBV11-3	TRBD2	TGTGCCAGCAGCCAAACCCCTGTCGTAGCGGGGAGCTCCTACAATGAGCAGTTCTTC	CASSQTPVVAGSSYNEQFF
TRBJ1-6	11	.	TRBV10-3	.	TGTGCCATCACCCAGGGTTCACCCCTCCACTTT	CAITQGSPLHF
TRBJ1-3	15	.	TRBV5-1	.	TGCGCCAGCAGCTTGGAACCATCTGGGGGAAACACCATATATTTT	CASSLEPSGGNTIYF
TRBJ2-2	16	.	TRBV19	TRBD1	TGTGCCAGTAGTATAGATCGTACAGGGGGGACCGGGGAGCTGTTTTTT	CASSIDRTGGTGELFF
TRBJ1-5	15	few	TRBV7-2	TRBD1	TGTGCCAGCAGCTTAACGACAGGGCCCCAACAGCCCCAGCATTTT	CASSLTTGPQQPQHF
TRBJ2-5	13	.	TRBV6-1	.	TGTGCCAGCAGTGATTACATCAGGGGGACCCAGTACTTC	CASSDYIRGTQYF
TRBJ1-1	11	.	TRBV10-3	.	TGTGCCATCAGTGAGGCAGGGGAGGCTTTCTTT	CAISEAGEAFF
TRBJ1-2	12	.	TRBV7-2	.	TGTGCCAGCAGCTACGGTGGTCTTGGCTACACCTTC	CASSYGGLGYTF
TRBJ1-5	13	.	TRBV30	.	TGTGCCTGGAGTGTACGGGGGGCAGAGCCCCAGCATTTT	CAWSVRGAEPQHF
TRBJ2-7	16	.	TRBV1	.	TGCACCAGCAGCCAAGATATTACCCCCTTGGCCTACGAGCAGTACTTC	CTSSQDITPLAYEQYF
TRBJ1-1	14	.	TRBV5-4	.	TGTGCCAGCAAGAGTGGAGGGATCGACACTGAAGCTTTCTTT	CASKSGGIDTEAFF
TRBJ1-2	13	.	TRBV6-5	.	TGTGCCAGCAGTTACCAAGGGAACTATGGCTACACCTTC	CASSYQGNYGYTF
TRBJ2-2	14	.	TRBV5-1	TRBD1	TGCGCCAGCAGAGGGACAGGGGGTACCGGGGAGCTGTTTTTT	CASRGTGGTGELFF
TRBJ2-3	14	.	TRBV11-2	.	TGTGCCAGCAGCTTGGGTTGGGGCCAAGATACGCAGTATTTT	CASSLGWGQDTQYF
TRBJ1-1	15	.	TRBV30	.	TGTGCCTGGAGTGTACGGGACGGCATGAACACTGAAGCTTTCTTT	CAWSVRDGMNTEAFF
TRBJ2-3	13	.	TRBV5-1	.	TGCGCCAGCAGCTCCGAGGGGGCAGATACGCAGTATTTT	CASSSEGADTQYF
TRBJ2-1	12	few	TRBV7-9	.	TGTGCCAGCAGCTTAGCGAACCGGGCTGCTTTCTTC	CASSLANRAAFF
TRBJ2-6	15	.	TRBV6-1	.	TGTGCCAGCAGCCAACTGGGCTCTGGGGCCAACGTCCTGACTTTC	CASSQLGSGANVLTF
TRBJ1-1	14	.	TRBV19	.	TGTGCCAGTATTAGGACAGAATTGAACACTGAAGCTTTCTTT	CASIRTELNTEAFF
TRBJ1-4	13	.	TRBV5-6	TRBD1	TGTGCCAGCAGTTCCTACAGGGGCGAAAAACTGTTTTTT	CASSSYRGEKLFF
TRBJ2-5	17	.	TRBV7-3	TRBD2	TGTGCCAGCAGCCTCGGGACTAGCGGGGGGGGGAAAGAGACCCAGTACTTC	CASSLGTSGGGKETQYF
TRBJ2-1	16	once	TRBV27	.	TGTGCCAGCAGCCTATATCGCGCGAGCTCCTACAATGAGCAGTTCTTC	CASSLYRASSYNEQFF
TRBJ1-1	11	.	TRBV7-3	.	TGTGCCAGCACCTTACGGGCCCGAGCTTTCTTT	CASTLRARAFF
TRBJ2-2	14	.	TRBV11-3	.	TGTGCCAGCAGCGCGGGCCCTGGTGGCGGGGAGCTGTTTTTT	CASSAGPGGGELFF
TRBJ1-1	13	once	TRBV6-5	.	TGTGCCAGCACCTTTACAGGGAACACTGAAGCTTTCTTT	CASTFTGNTEAFF
TRBJ2-7	11	.	TRBV2	.	TGTGCCAGCAGTGGGGGCTACGAGCAGTACTTC	CASSGGYEQYF
TRBJ1-5	15	.	TRBV7-8	.	TGTGCCAGCAGCTCGTGGGAGGGAAGCAATCAGCCCCAGCATTTT	CASSSWEGSNQPQHF
TRBJ2-3	18	.	TRBV5-6	TRBD2	TGTGCCAGCAGCTTGGTTCTACTAGCGGGGCGCGGGGGGGGTACGCAGTATTTT	CASSLVLLAGRGGGTQYF
TRBJ1-2	14	.	TRBV9	.	TGTGCCAGCAGCGTAGAAGTGGGGCACTATGGCTACACCTTC	CASSVEVGHYGYTF
TRBJ1-2	17	.	TRBV1	.	TGCACCAGCAGCCGGGGACAGGGGTTTAGAGCTAACTATGGCTACACCTTC	CTSSRGQGFRANYGYTF
TRBJ1-6	13	.	TRBV5-6	.	TGTGCCAGCAGCTTCCAAAATAATTCACCCCTCCACTTT	CASSFQNNSPLHF
TRBJ2-1	15	.	TRBV6-6	.	TGTGCCAGCAGTTACTCGGGGGGCTCCTACAATGAGCAGTTCTTC	CASSYSGGSYNEQFF
TRBJ2-7	14	once	TRBV7-9	.	TGTGCCAGCAGCTACTCCGGCAGGCCCTACGAGCAGTACTTC	CASSYSGRPYEQYF
TRBJ1-1	17	.	TRBV28	.	TGTGCCAGCAGTTCAGGACGGAGATCATTGATGAACACTGAAGCTTTCTTT	CASSSGRRSLMNTEAFF